Described below is a single TCR beta chain sequence and its context. This clonotype was picked up one time. It has no known antigen specificity. Qualities for individual bases were not recorded, and no much larger clone is one base off. One read provides weak support. V is reduced by 4 bases and J by 6 bases, leaving a spacing of 21 bases between them. From the cysteine up to the phenylalanine, the CDR3 has a length of 17 residues. The entry retains the CDR3 DNA only, 51 bases that are in frame from base 1. The CDR1 and CDR2 encoded by the germline V gene are LGHNA and YSLEER. These data originate in a study of early T cells in non-severe SARS-CoV-2 infection (dated by TCRdb to 2020 to 2023). For the wider study: Because TCR sequencing was done on bulk RNA from unsorted whole blood, the alpha and beta chains could not be paired. Paper-wide results and their limitations: VDJdb matching was skewed toward anti-spike CD8 responses and likely underestimated virus-specific expansions, missing private and CD4 specificities.

The method behind the library was 5' RACE. Sequenced using a NextSeq 500. The TCR library protocol attached unique molecular identifiers to individual cDNA molecules to correct for sequencing error and PCR bias. Both TCR alpha and beta chains were sequenced, and tight co-correlation was observed between alpha and beta sequence abundances in each sample. In the authors' own workflow: V gene, J gene and CDR3 annotation of TCR sequences was performed with Decombinator V4. TCRs were defined as expanded if a significant change between any two time points was detected under a Poisson model with p below 0.0001. TCR abundances were normalised to the total number of TCRs sequenced per sample and were expressed as counts per million. TRAV1-2 paired with TRAJ12, TRAJ20 or TRAJ33 defined MAIT TCRs, while TRAV10 paired with TRAJ18 defined iNKT TCRs. VDJdb, accessed on 1 November 2021, was searched for TCRs annotated for CMV, EBV and SARS-CoV-2, and TCRs annotated for more than one antigen were excluded. TCRdb took the public reads, trimmed them with fastp at Q25, ran MiXCR for clone calling and kept in-frame beta chains. Rows merge per CDR3 protein into single entries with the most common DNA and genes. TCRdb's processing, not the authors' own work, is the source of the V and J calls. For this sample the table gives 64,000 or so distinct CDR3 sequences, of which around 11% were detected only once. The ten largest clones add up to roughly 3% of the sample.

Set within a cohort of healthcare workers in London, UK, this nested case-control study involved weekly PCR testing of nasopharyngeal swabs along with blood sampling. Healthcare workers were recruited during the week of the UK lockdown, between 23 and 31 March 2020, and followed weekly for up to 16 weeks. The starting material was whole blood, obtained at baseline. This receptor was obtained from an adult who was a healthcare worker with PCR-confirmed SARS-CoV-2 infection or an uninfected control (not recorded which). The sequence is built from TRBV4-3 and TRBJ2-2; the D region possibly corresponds to TRBD1 (6 bases align). The CDR3 is CASSLTIPPQGPGELFF. Here is the DNA: TGCGCCAGCAGCCTGACTATTCCGCCCCAGGGGCCCGGGGAGCTGTTTTTT.